This T cell receptor (beta chain) appears in the sequencing data of a study of beta chain features in type 1 diabetes. Whole-study context: On cell yields, gender and age, patients and healthy donors were similar.

Isolated RNA was reverse transcribed in full, so expressed TCRB transcripts were sequenced. Clones were sequenced by immunoSEQ multiplex PCR, and TCRdb holds only the in-frame ones, with some missing. The sample includes a few hundred thousand clones, about 32% of them seen just once. Study-level points and caveats: Significant though moderate, a shortening of TCRB CDR3s appeared in all four CD4+ subsets of Type 1 diabetes patients. Equally in patients and controls, PCR might preferentially amplify shorter templates.

CDR3 length: 12 residues. Trimming cost V 5 bases and J 6 bases, with 11 bases left between them. Per the germline V gene, CDR1 is GTSNPN and CDR2 is SVGIG (reference sequence). This clone was seen a few times. The target antigen is unknown. The genes are TRBV30 and TRBJ1-5; the D is unclear. This sequence originates from a man younger than 30 in good health. Sequencing input: naive CD4+ T cells from blood. The CDR3 sequence: CAWGPGPQPQHF. DNA for the CDR3: TGTGCCTGGGGCCCAGGACCTCAGCCCCAGCATTTT.